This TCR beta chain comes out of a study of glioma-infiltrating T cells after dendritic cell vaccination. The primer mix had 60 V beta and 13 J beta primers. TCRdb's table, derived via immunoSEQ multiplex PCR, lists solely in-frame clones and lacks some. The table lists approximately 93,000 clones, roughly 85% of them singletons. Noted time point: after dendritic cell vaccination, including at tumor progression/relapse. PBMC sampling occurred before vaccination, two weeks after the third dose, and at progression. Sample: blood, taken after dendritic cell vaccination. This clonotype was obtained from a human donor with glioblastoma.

The CDR3 loop reads CASSYGTGVGNEQFF. The CDR3 nucleotides are TGTGCCAGCAGCTACGGGACAGGGGTTGGCAATGAGCAGTTCTTC. V is TRBV7-6 and J is TRBJ2-1; 10 positions agree with TRBD1. V dropped 4 bases and J dropped 6; count of bases not matched to a gene: 6. Germline loops: CDR1 SGHVS, CDR2 FNYEAQ. The CDR3 consists of 15 residues.